Ten or more counts support the clone carrying this TCR beta chain. Its specificity is unknown. Full-length variable regions came from constant-region reverse primers plus semi-nested Nested Universal Primer A PCR. TCRdb processed the 5' RACE reads anew with MiXCR; each CDR3 protein has one entry. The data show roughly 10,000 distinct CDR3 sequences, 12% to 15% seen once. Tregs were sorted as CD4+CD25+CD127-/low cells. The study's findings and limits: Tumor memory CD4+ T cell TCR gene usage clustered with blood and lymph node memory CD4+ cells and lymph node naive CD4+ cells. Tumor Tregs overlapped most with tumor, then blood, naive CD4+ cells.

This clonotype originated in a female donor with breast cancer. The sequenced material came from Tregs sorted from blood.

CDR3 amino acids: CASSLGRSYEQYF. The CDR3 coding sequence is TGTGCCAGCAGCTTAGGGCGGTCCTACGAGCAGTACTTC. The chain employs TRBV7-2 and TRBJ2-7, with unresolved D. The germline V and J ends were trimmed by 1 base and 1 base, with 5 bases remaining between them. From germline, CDR1 is SGHTA and CDR2 FQGNSA. The CDR3 is 13 residues long.